The T cell receptor beta chain described here comes from a study of T cell responses to AZD1222 COVID-19 vaccine. Study-wide findings and caveats: The sample set comprised mostly white British donors with more females, and clonal diversity was possibly underestimated.

Sequencing used immunoSEQ multiplex PCR; TCRdb keeps in-frame clones, though not all of them. The table records more than 140,000 clones, over 85% of them present only once. Details on this clone: Its target is unknown.

The clonotype was recovered from an adult in good health. The sequenced sample was peripheral blood, obtained on day 0 of MenACWY control vaccination.

CDR3 residues: CASSLGEPLLIMNTEAFF. In DNA, the CDR3 is TGCGCCAGCAGCTTGGGAGAGCCACTACTAATCATGAACACTGAAGCTTTCTTT. V usage is TRBV5-1 and J usage is TRBJ1-1, with unresolved D. The length of the CDR3 is 18 residues. In germline, CDR1 is SGHRS, CDR2 YFSETQ. V shed 0 bases and J shed 0 bases, with 18 bases lying between them.